This entry lists 28 T cell receptor beta chains sequenced from one sample in a study of T-cell memory formation after mild COVID-19. Each CDR3 protein is one row after TCRdb ran MiXCR on the 5' RACE reads. The repertoire holds about 150,000 distinct CDR3 sequences, with 6% to 7% as singletons. The sample consisted of PBMCs or a T cell subset sorted from them (not recorded which). These TCRs come from an adult woman who had mild COVID-19 (a few samples of this study predate the infection). Cell type and time point are not known.

V and J are TRBV27 and TRBJ1-6; D is undetermined. The germline gives CDR1 MNHEY, CDR2 SMNVEV (reference sequence). The V end was cut by 5 bases, the J end by 0 bases, with 8 bases between. This CDR3 has 15 amino acids. The CDR3 sequence: CASSRTYSYNSPLHF. The DNA for the CDR3 is TGTGCCAGCAGTCGGACGTACTCCTATAATTCACCCCTCCACTTT.

This chain connects TRBV5-1 to TRBJ1-1; D not certain. The V gene lost 5 bases and the J gene lost 3 bases, with 11 bases spanning the gap. This CDR3 spans 13 amino acids. CDR1 and CDR2 (germline): SGHRS, YFSETQ. CDR3 in DNA: TGCGCCAGCAGTCCGGGGAGGGACACTGAAGCTTTCTTT. Amino acid sequence: CASSPGRDTEAFF.

This clonotype appeared a few times. The chain's CDR3 is CASSRRTGGLGQPQHF. CDR3 coding DNA: TGTGCCAGTAGTCGGAGGACAGGGGGCTTAGGGCAGCCCCAGCATTTT. The V and J genes are TRBV19 and TRBJ1-5; 11 bases are a match to TRBD1. Looked up from germline, CDR1 is LNHDA and CDR2 is SQIVND (reference sequence). Trimming at V came to 5 bases and at J to 7 bases, leaving 10 bases not matched to a gene. The CDR3 loop spans 16 amino acids.

This clonotype was detected ten times or more. The chain joins TRBV5-1 to TRBJ2-3; D unclear. V lost 0 bases to trimming and J lost 2 bases, with 10 bases between them. The CDR3 runs 15 residues. The germline CDR1 and CDR2 sequences are SGHRS and YFSETQ. CDR3 bases: TGCGCCAGCAGCTTGGATGCGGCTTACACAGATACGCAGTATTTT. This gives the protein CASSLDAAYTDTQYF.

This clonotype has just a few counts. This chain links TRBV12-3 or TRBV12-4 with TRBJ1-4; D is possibly TRBD1 (5 bases). Trimming shortened V by 4 bases and J by 4 bases, and 10 bases separated the two germline ends. This CDR3 region has 14 residues. The CDR3 spells CASSSRQLNEKLFF. In DNA, the CDR3 is TGTGCCAGCAGTTCGCGACAGCTTAATGAAAAACTGTTTTTT.

This clonotype was counted many times. The CDR3 is CASSFDWSVQFF. The CDR3 region has the DNA TGTGCCAGCAGCTTTGACTGGAGTGTGCAGTTCTTC. The J gene is TRBJ2-1, the V gene TRBV5-5; D is undetermined. The CDR3 spans 12 residues. Germline CDR1 is SGHKS and CDR2 is YYEKEE (reference sequence). Trimming took off 2 bases at V and 12 bases at J, with 12 bases between the two ends.

Only a few counts were recorded for this clonotype. The CDR3, as DNA: TGTGCCAGCATCAACGGGAGGGGTTACAATGAGCAGTTCTTC. Translation: CASINGRGYNEQFF. The J gene is TRBJ2-1, the V gene TRBV6-2 or TRBV6-3, with TRBD2 identical over 8 bases. The germline CDR1 and CDR2 sequences are MNHEY and SVGEGT. CDR3 length equals 14 residues. Trimming cost V 7 bases and J 4 bases; bases outside gene matches: 6.

This clonotype was recorded at least ten times. The chain has TRBV7-8 and TRBJ2-2, with 8 bases matching TRBD1. Germline values: CDR1 SGHVS, CDR2 FQNEAQ. This CDR3 is built from 16 residues. Trimming took 4 bases from V and 6 from J; bases not matched to a gene: 10. The CDR3 DNA sequence: TGTGCCAGCAGCTCCCGGGACAGGAATATGGCCGGGGAGCTGTTTTTT. This codes for CASSSRDRNMAGELFF.

This clonotype has at least ten counts. The rearrangement links TRBV9 to TRBJ1-1; tentatively, D is TRBD1 (5 bases). The V gene's germline CDR1 is SGDLS and CDR2 YYNGEE. The CDR3 loop spans 13 amino acids. With 4 bases removed from V and 2 bases from J, the gap between germline ends came to 9 bases. CDR3 region: CASSWGTNTEAFF. The CDR3 nucleotides are TGTGCCAGCAGCTGGGGGACCAACACTGAAGCTTTCTTT.

There are many counts of this clonotype. The chain links TRBV5-1 to TRBJ2-7; 10 bases agree with TRBD1. V dropped 1 base and J dropped 4; count of bases not matched to a gene: 5. Germline assignment: CDR1 SGHRS and CDR2 YFSETQ. This CDR3 contains 15 residues. This CDR3 reads CASSLRRGQGYEQYF. The CDR3 nucleotides read TGCGCCAGCAGCTTGAGGAGGGGACAGGGGTACGAGCAGTACTTC.

The rearrangement links TRBV27 to TRBJ1-1; 9 bases agree with TRBD1. There are 17 residues in the CDR3. The ends lost 6 bases at V and 4 bases at J; junction bases unmatched: 15. CDR1 is MNHEY, CDR2 SMNVEV, per germline (reference sequence). CDR3 region: CASSSPSRQGGRTEAFF. In DNA, the CDR3 is TGTGCCAGCAGCTCCCCCTCCCGACAGGGGGGTCGCACTGAAGCTTTCTTT.

This clonotype occurred a few times. The chain has TRBV10-3 and TRBJ2-7, with D possibly matching TRBD2 (6 bases). Germline assignment: CDR1 ENHRY and CDR2 SYGVKD. V lost 4 bases and J 6 bases, leaving 16 bases between the germline ends. This CDR3 region has 14 residues. Here the CDR3 DNA reads TGTGCCATCAGTGGGGCCAGCGAGGGAGGCGAGCAGTACTTC. Encoded protein: CAISGASEGGEQYF.

This clonotype was seen a handful of times. The rearrangement uses TRBV5-5 and TRBJ2-7, with D perhaps TRBD2 (7 bases). CDR3 length equals 14 residues. With 3 bases removed from V and 9 bases from J, the gap between germline ends came to 19 bases. Germline V CDR1 and CDR2: SGHKS, YYEKEE (reference sequence). Here the CDR3 reads CASSSGSGGAGQYF. The CDR3 bases are TGTGCCAGCAGCTCTGGTTCGGGGGGCGCTGGGCAGTACTTC.

The rearrangement joins TRBV7-9 to TRBJ1-2; D gene ambiguous. Germline-derived CDR1 and CDR2 are SEHNR and FQNEAQ (reference sequence). The CDR3 has 12 amino acids. V was clipped by 2 bases and J by 8 bases, with 9 bases between them. The CDR3 spells CASSLLPGGYTF. The CDR3 DNA reads as TGTGCCAGCAGCTTACTTCCTGGGGGCTACACCTTC.

This clonotype was detected a few times. This rearrangement joins TRBV6-2 or TRBV6-3 to TRBJ2-3; D might be TRBD1 or TRBD2, each matching 6 bases. V lost 5 bases to trimming and J lost 2 bases, with 17 bases between them. Per the germline V gene, CDR1 is MNHEY and CDR2 is SVGEGT. CDR3 length: 16 amino acids. The CDR3 protein is CASSPFRGRTTDTQYF. CDR3 DNA: TGTGCCAGCAGTCCCTTTAGGGGGAGGACCACAGATACGCAGTATTTT.

This clonotype was observed many times. The V call is TRBV7-2, the J call TRBJ2-7; perhaps TRBD1 as D (5 bases). Germline CDR1 SGHTA, CDR2 FQGNSA. There are 13 residues in the CDR3. V shed 1 base and J shed 2 bases, with 6 bases lying between them. CDR3 region: CASSLGQPYEQYF. DNA of the CDR3: TGTGCCAGCAGCTTAGGACAGCCCTACGAGCAGTACTTC. The entire variable domain, with the rest obtained from reference TRBV7-2 and TRBJ2-7, is as follows: GAGVSQSPSNKVTEKGKDVELRCDPISGHTALYWYRQSLGQGLEFLIYFQGNSAPDKSGLPSDRFSAERTGGSVSTLTIQRTQQEDSAVYLCASSLGQPYEQYFGPGTRLTVT.

This clonotype was seen more than once but under ten times. This rearrangement joins TRBV11-2 to TRBJ1-4; no clear D. The CDR3 spans 14 residues. The ends were cut back, 1 base at V and 3 bases at J, with 6 bases in the middle. In germline, CDR1 is SGHAT, CDR2 FQNNGV. The CDR3 coding sequence is TGTGCCAGCAGCTTAGGGGCGGCTAATGAAAAACTGTTTTTT. Its protein is CASSLGAANEKLFF.

Many counts were recorded for this clonotype. The DNA for the CDR3 is TGTGCCAGCACTCTTTTAAGGTCTGGGGCCAACGTCCTGACTTTC. It is translated as CASTLLRSGANVLTF. J is TRBJ2-6 and V is TRBV27; D is unresolved. The CDR3 consists of 15 residues. Germline-derived CDR1 and CDR2 are MNHEY and SMNVEV (reference sequence). V was cut by 7 bases and J by 1 base, with 11 bases left in between.

This clonotype was counted at least ten times. J is TRBJ2-1 and V is TRBV7-8; D might be TRBD1 (6 bases). CDR3 length: 15 residues. Deletions cut 1 base from V and 3 bases from J, with 10 bases between. Germline CDR1 is SGHVS and CDR2 is FQNEAQ. The CDR3 protein is CASSLGQANYNEQFF. DNA for the CDR3: TGTGCCAGCAGCTTAGGACAGGCGAACTACAATGAGCAGTTCTTC.

This rearrangement joins TRBV7-6 to TRBJ2-5; TRBD2 is a possible D gene (6 bases). Germline assignment: CDR1 SGHVS and CDR2 FNYEAQ. Trimming cost V 1 base and J 1 base, with 13 bases left between them. The CDR3 runs to 16 residues. The CDR3 here is CASSLEGSGIQETQYF. CDR3 DNA: TGTGCCAGCAGCTTAGAGGGTAGCGGAATCCAAGAGACCCAGTACTTC.

The table lists this clonotype with many counts. The rearrangement uses TRBV7-2 and TRBJ2-3; D gene ambiguous. The CDR3 is made up of 15 amino acids. Germline V gene data show CDR1 as SGHTA and CDR2 as FQGNSA. The V and J ends lost 5 bases and 5 bases respectively, with 17 bases between them. CDR3 amino acids: CASSPRSSNIDTQYF. The CDR3 DNA reads as TGTGCCAGCAGCCCGAGATCCTCCAATATAGATACGCAGTATTTT.

This clonotype was picked up many times. This chain connects TRBV7-8 to TRBJ2-3; 10 positions agree with TRBD1. With 4 bases clipped from V and 2 bases from J, the junction kept 6 bases outside the gene matches. This CDR3 comprises 16 residues. Germline V CDR1 and CDR2: SGHVS, FQNEAQ. In nucleotides, the CDR3 is TGTGCCAGCAGCTCCAGGACAGGGGGAATCACAGATACGCAGTATTTT. The encoded protein is CASSSRTGGITDTQYF.

In its sample, this clonotype was seen a few times. The chain links TRBV18 to TRBJ2-7; D tentatively reads TRBD1 or TRBD2 (5 bases each). The CDR3 sequence is 17 residues long. Trimming took off 1 base at V and 0 bases at J, with 16 bases between the two ends. CDR1 is KGHSH, CDR2 LQKENI, per germline. The CDR3 DNA reads as TGTGCCAGCTCACCACTCGGGACCGGGCCGAGCTCCTACGAGCAGTACTTC. Its translation: CASSPLGTGPSSYEQYF.

Ten or more counts support this clonotype. V and J are TRBV5-5 and TRBJ2-2; no reliable D call. V gave up 0 bases and J gave up 4 bases, with 7 bases separating them. Germline assignment: CDR1 SGHKS and CDR2 YYEKEE (reference sequence). This CDR3 has 14 residues. The CDR3 loop is CASSLEVGTGELFF. The CDR3 DNA reads as TGTGCCAGCAGCTTGGAGGTGGGCACCGGGGAGCTGTTTTTT.

The sample holds many counts of this clonotype. The V gene is TRBV20-1, the J gene TRBJ2-7; 7 nucleotides match TRBD2. CDR3 length: 12 amino acids. The germline V gene encodes CDR1 DFQATT and CDR2 SNEGSKA (reference sequence). The junction had 7 bases not matched to a gene; V was cut back by 7 bases and J by 4 bases. The CDR3 DNA reads as TGCAGTGTCGCGGGAGTGGGATACGAGCAGTACTTC. It is translated as CSVAGVGYEQYF.

This clonotype was picked up a small number of times. J is TRBJ1-5 and V is TRBV7-2; D ambiguous. Trimming took 2 bases from V and 0 from J, leaving 2 bases between them. This CDR3 has 13 residues. Germline V gene lookup returns CDR1 SGHTA and CDR2 FQGNSA. As DNA, the CDR3 is TGTGCCAGCAGCTTAACTAGCAATCAGCCCCAGCATTTT. The encoded protein is CASSLTSNQPQHF.

This clonotype was observed many times. This chain uses TRBV18 with TRBJ2-3, with D maybe TRBD2 (6 bases). With 3 bases removed from V and 4 bases from J, the gap between germline ends came to 11 bases. This CDR3 contains 14 residues. The germline V gene encodes CDR1 KGHSH and CDR2 LQKENI. The CDR3 is CASSPGTRADTQYF. CDR3 DNA sequence: TGTGCCAGCTCACCCGGGACTCGTGCAGATACGCAGTATTTT.

This clonotype was observed many times. Here the CDR3 reads CASSTGAYEQYF. The DNA for the CDR3 is TGTGCCAGCTCAACAGGGGCCTACGAGCAGTACTTC. This sequence joins TRBV18 and TRBJ2-7; the match to TRBD1 covers 7 bases. CDR1 KGHSH and CDR2 LQKENI come from the germline V gene. The length of the CDR3 is 12 residues. V lost 5 bases and J lost 2; bases outside the gene matches: 0.